The TCR beta chain described here comes from a study of brain T cells in children with intractable seizures. The study, taken as a whole, reports: HCMV serostatus was not known, and viral specificity came from CDR3 similarity only.

Time point specified: blood from clinic visit 5 months post-surgery; TSC patient then seizure free. At least one anti-epileptic drug was given before surgery. Trimming took 6 bases from V and 3 from J; bases not matched to a gene: 5. The CDR3 spans 14 residues. The germline V gene has CDR1 MNHEY and CDR2 SVGAGI. On this clone: Its target is unknown.

Generated by immunoSEQ multiplex PCR, the TCRdb table keeps only in-frame clones and is missing some. The data contain approximately 330,000 clones, roughly 92% of them singletons. This TCR was sampled from a boy less than two years old with tuberous sclerosis and intractable seizures. This rearrangement joins TRBV6-5 to TRBJ1-1, with TRBD1 matching 9 bases. Sequences were derived from peripheral blood, sampled approximately 5 months after surgery. This chain's CDR3 is CASSRDREDTEAFF. Written as DNA, the CDR3 is TGTGCCAGCAGCCGGGACAGGGAAGACACTGAAGCTTTCTTT.